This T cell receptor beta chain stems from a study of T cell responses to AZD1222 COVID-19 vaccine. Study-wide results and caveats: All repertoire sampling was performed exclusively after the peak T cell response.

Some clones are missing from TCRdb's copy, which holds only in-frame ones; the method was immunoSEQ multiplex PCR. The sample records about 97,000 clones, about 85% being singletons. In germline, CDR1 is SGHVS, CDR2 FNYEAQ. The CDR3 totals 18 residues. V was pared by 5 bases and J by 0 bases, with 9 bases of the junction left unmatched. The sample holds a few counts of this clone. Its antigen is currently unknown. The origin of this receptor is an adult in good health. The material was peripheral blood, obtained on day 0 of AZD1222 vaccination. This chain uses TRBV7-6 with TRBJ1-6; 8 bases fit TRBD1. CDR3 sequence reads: CASSPKRQGSSYNSPLHF. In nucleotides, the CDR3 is TGTGCCAGCAGCCCTAAACGACAGGGGAGCTCCTATAATTCACCCCTCCACTTT.